This passage covers 27 T cell receptor beta chains from one sample sequenced in a study of T-cell memory formation after mild COVID-19. TCRdb re-called the 5' RACE reads through MiXCR, storing one row per CDR3 protein. The sample consists of 560,000 or so distinct CDR3 sequences, 15% to 20% of them appearing once. The specimen was PBMCs or a T cell subset sorted from them (not recorded which). These receptors originate from an adult woman who had mild COVID-19 (a few samples of this study predate the infection). Cell type and time point are not known.

In its sample, this clonotype was seen a few times. This chain links TRBV4-2 with TRBJ2-2; 7 bases agree with TRBD2. This CDR3 is 14 amino acids long. V dropped 1 base and J dropped 8; count of bases not matched to a gene: 4. The germline CDR1 and CDR2 sequences are LGHNA and YNFKEQ. The CDR3 DNA follows: TGTGCCAGCAGCCAAGGGACTAGTCGGGGGGAGCTGTTTTTT. Translated: CASSQGTSRGELFF.

V and J are TRBV7-9 and TRBJ2-5; unclear D gene. The CDR3 totals 15 residues. V gave up 4 bases and J gave up 1 base, with 13 bases separating them. From germline, CDR1 is SEHNR and CDR2 FQNEAQ (reference sequence). Written as DNA, the CDR3 is TGTGCCAGCAGCTCCTACCAGGCATCCCAAGAGACCCAGTACTTC. Translated, it gives CASSSYQASQETQYF.

This clonotype has just a few counts. CDR3 sequence (DNA): TGTGCCAGCAGCCCATCGGTTTGGGGCCCCAGGACCCAGTACTTC. This sequence encodes CASSPSVWGPRTQYF. V is TRBV12-3 or TRBV12-4 and J is TRBJ2-5; a possible D gene is TRBD1 (5 bases). The CDR3 is made up of 15 amino acids. Trimming cost V 6 bases and J 7 bases, with 21 bases left between them.

The CDR3: CSAKVPKGYNEQFF. The CDR3 DNA reads TGCAGTGCTAAAGTTCCTAAGGGGTACAATGAGCAGTTCTTC. V usage is TRBV20-1 and J usage is TRBJ2-1; weak D call: TRBD1 (5 bases). This CDR3 is built from 14 residues. Germline V gene sequence: CDR1 DFQATT, CDR2 SNEGSKA (reference sequence). The ends were cut back, 4 bases at V and 4 bases at J, with 14 bases in the middle.

This clonotype was found a few times. The chain is built from TRBV7-3 and TRBJ1-5; D gene unclear. The V end lost 4 bases, the J end lost 0 bases, and 7 bases lay between the germline ends. Germline values: CDR1 SGHTA, CDR2 FQGTGA. The CDR3 runs 14 residues. CDR3 sequence (DNA): TGTGCCAGCAGCTATCGTGTTAGCAATCAGCCCCAGCATTTT. Translating gives CASSYRVSNQPQHF.

The sample holds a few counts of this clonotype. The chain recombines TRBV6-5 with TRBJ2-7; 9 bases are shared with TRBD1. Germline-derived CDR1 and CDR2 are MNHEY and SVGAGI. The CDR3 loop spans 22 amino acids. With 2 bases clipped from V and 4 bases from J, the junction kept 27 bases outside the gene matches. The CDR3: CASSYRTPSGQGLSGRPYEQYF. CDR3 nucleotides: TGTGCCAGCAGTTACCGGACACCCTCGGGACAGGGTCTGTCTGGTCGGCCGTACGAGCAGTACTTC.

The V gene is TRBV5-4, the J gene TRBJ2-5; D is unresolved. CDR1 SGHNT and CDR2 YYREEE come from the germline V gene (reference sequence). Between the trimmed V and J ends, which lost 1 base and 2 bases, there was a span of 9 bases. This CDR3 is 14 amino acids long. Written as DNA, the CDR3 is TGTGCCAGCAGCTTGTGGGCAGCTCAAGAGACCCAGTACTTC. This codes for CASSLWAAQETQYF.

The chain has TRBV6-5 and TRBJ2-3; a weak D match, TRBD2 (6 bases). Germline-derived CDR1 and CDR2 are MNHEY and SVGAGI. The CDR3 runs 16 residues. Trimming stripped 8 bases from V and 0 bases from J, with 18 bases between. Here the CDR3 reads CASASVADPSTDTQYF. The DNA of the CDR3 is TGTGCCAGCGCCTCCGTAGCGGACCCTAGCACAGATACGCAGTATTTT.

The table lists this clonotype with a few counts. The chain uses TRBV10-3 and TRBJ1-5, with D perhaps matching TRBD1 (5 bases). Germline V gives CDR1 ENHRY, CDR2 SYGVKD. This CDR3 has 14 residues. Trimming removed 3 bases from V and 6 bases from J, with 12 bases in between. This CDR3 reads CAISDGTPSQPQHF. The CDR3 DNA is TGTGCCATCAGTGACGGGACTCCCAGTCAGCCCCAGCATTTT.

The chain joins TRBV11-3 to TRBJ2-1; the D is unclear. The V end was cut by 5 bases, the J end by 1 base, with 9 bases between. Germline V lookup: CDR1 SGHNT, CDR2 YENEEA. The CDR3 spans 14 residues. CDR3: CASSPAVSYNEQFF. As DNA, the CDR3 is TGTGCCAGCAGCCCGGCGGTGTCCTACAATGAGCAGTTCTTC.

In regard to this clonotype: Since the CDR3 does not end with the conserved phenylalanine or tryptophan, this likely comes from a read error. It is unclear where the CDR3 begins or ends on the DNA, so no DNA is shown, and the CDR3 is as TCRdb lists it. The chain has TRBV7-2 and TRBJ1-2; the table's D call of TRBD1 was not tested on the DNA. CDR1 and CDR2 (germline): SGHTA, FQGNSA. The CDR3 spans 11 residues, counting both ends. CDR3 protein: CASSRKGTTSL.

The chain joins TRBV5-1 to TRBJ2-1; 11 nucleotides match TRBD2. This CDR3 region has 15 residues. Trimming cost V 2 bases and J 3 bases; bases outside gene matches: 1. Looked up from germline, CDR1 is SGHRS and CDR2 is YFSETQ. The chain's CDR3 is CASSFSGGDYNEQFF. DNA of the CDR3: TGCGCCAGCAGCTTTAGCGGGGGGGACTACAATGAGCAGTTCTTC.

The rearrangement links TRBV4-1 to TRBJ1-2; tentative D call: TRBD1 (5 bases). Germline CDR1 is MGHRA and CDR2 is YSYEKL. CDR3 length equals 14 residues. V was cut by 5 bases and J by 3 bases, with 13 bases left in between. CDR3 loop: CASSSRVGDYGYTF. The CDR3 coding sequence is TGCGCCAGCAGCTCCAGGGTAGGGGACTATGGCTACACCTTC.

This chain links TRBV9 with TRBJ2-1; 8 bases line up with TRBD2. The CDR3 length is 16 residues. Germline CDR1 is SGDLS and CDR2 is YYNGEE. J lost 7 bases, V lost 3 bases, and 12 bases had no gene match. The CDR3 nucleotides are TGTGCCAGCAGCGCCATGTCCGGACTAGCTTTGAATGAGCAGTTCTTC. The encoded protein is CASSAMSGLALNEQFF.

This clonotype was found a few times. The chain joins TRBV27 to TRBJ1-1, with D uncertain. Germline CDR1 and CDR2: MNHEY and SMNVEV (reference sequence). The CDR3 runs 13 residues. V lost 6 bases and J 1 base, leaving 9 bases between the germline ends. The CDR3 spells CASREQPNTEAFF. CDR3 in DNA: TGTGCCAGCAGGGAACAGCCGAACACTGAAGCTTTCTTT.

In its sample, this clonotype was seen a few times. The chain is built from TRBV6-2 or TRBV6-3 and TRBJ2-1, with 7 positions matching TRBD1. Germline lookup yields CDR1 MNHEY and CDR2 SVGEGT. J lost 9 bases, V lost 2 bases, and 13 bases had no gene match. This CDR3 region has 16 residues. CDR3 protein: CASSYQRQGRKFEQFF. The CDR3 coding sequence is TGTGCCAGCAGTTACCAGCGACAGGGACGAAAATTTGAGCAGTTCTTC.

The chain employs TRBV18 and TRBJ1-2; unclear D gene. This CDR3 contains 16 residues. Per the germline V gene, CDR1 is KGHSH and CDR2 is LQKENI. Trimming took off 2 bases at V and 8 bases at J, with 21 bases between the two ends. For the CDR3, the DNA is TGTGCCAGCTCACCATTGGATGTGGTTAGGGAAGGCGGCTACACCTTC. Amino acids: CASSPLDVVREGGYTF.

This clonotype was counted a single time. The chain is built from TRBV6-5 and TRBJ2-1; D possibly corresponds to TRBD2 (5 bases). The CDR3 is 15 amino acids. Germline V gene data show CDR1 as MNHEY and CDR2 as SVGAGI. V was trimmed by 0 bases and J by 7 bases, leaving 13 bases between them. CDR3 loop: CASSYSAYPGNEQFF. Here the CDR3 DNA reads TGTGCCAGCAGTTACTCGGCCTACCCGGGGAATGAGCAGTTCTTC.

The J gene is TRBJ1-2, the V gene TRBV27; no definite D call. V lost 2 bases, J lost 3 bases, and 7 bases lay in between. This CDR3 has 13 residues. Germline CDR1 is MNHEY and CDR2 is SMNVEV (reference sequence). CDR3: CASSLREDYGYTF. CDR3 nucleotide sequence: TGTGCCAGCAGTTTAAGGGAAGACTATGGCTACACCTTC.

The J gene is TRBJ2-7, the V gene TRBV23-1; 7 bases fit TRBD2. Being an ORF, TRBV23-1 has a function that is uncertain. The V and J ends lost 5 bases and 3 bases, in that order; junction bases with no gene match: 4. The CDR3 consists of 13 residues. DNA of the CDR3: TGCGCCAGCAGTGGGCGGACTAGCTACGAGCAGTACTTC. Protein: CASSGRTSYEQYF.

A few counts support this clonotype. The chain is built from TRBV6-6 and TRBJ1-2; D call uncertain. The CDR3 has 10 amino acids. Germline lookup yields CDR1 MNHNY and CDR2 SVGAGI (reference sequence). V was shortened by 6 bases and J by 4 bases, with 3 bases between the two germline ends. The CDR3 region has the DNA TGTGCCAGCAGGGGCTATGGCTACACCTTC. It codes for CASRGYGYTF.

J is TRBJ2-5 and V is TRBV18; weak D call: TRBD1 (6 bases). The CDR3 spans 15 residues. V lost 4 bases and J lost 2, with 14 bases in between. CDR1 and CDR2 (germline): KGHSH, LQKENI. The CDR3 sequence is CASSRLGALQETQYF. CDR3 nucleotide sequence: TGTGCCAGCTCACGGTTGGGGGCTTTACAAGAGACCCAGTACTTC.

The genes are TRBV2 and TRBJ2-5, with 7 bases aligning to TRBD1. The CDR3 has 13 residues. V shed 6 bases and J 4 bases; nucleotides not matched to a gene: 5. Germline CDR1 is SNHLY and CDR2 is FYNNEI. This chain's CDR3 is CASSRTGAETQYF. Here the CDR3 DNA reads TGTGCCAGCAGCCGGACAGGAGCAGAGACCCAGTACTTC.

The DNA for the CDR3 is TGTGCCAGCAGCTGGGGACTAGCGGGACCCGCAGATACGCAGTATTTT. Translation gives CASSWGLAGPADTQYF. V is TRBV7-8 and J is TRBJ2-3; 13 bases align to TRBD2. CDR3 length: 16 residues. Losses at the gene ends were 4 bases for V and 4 bases for J; bases not matched to a gene: 5. Germline values: CDR1 SGHVS, CDR2 FQNEAQ.

This sequence joins TRBV7-8 and TRBJ2-7, with D tentatively TRBD1 or TRBD2 (5 bases each). CDR3 length equals 14 residues. The germline V gene encodes CDR1 SGHVS and CDR2 FQNEAQ. The germline V and J ends were trimmed by 8 bases and 3 bases, with 17 bases remaining between them. Written as DNA, the CDR3 is TGTGCCAGCGGAGGCCGTCAAGGGGTCTACGAGCAGTACTTC. Encoded protein: CASGGRQGVYEQYF.

This clonotype was seen a handful of times. The chain uses TRBV7-9 and TRBJ2-2; no reliable D call. V gave up 10 bases and J gave up 2 bases, with 17 bases separating them. CDR1 and CDR2 (germline): SEHNR, FQNEAQ (reference sequence). The CDR3 runs 15 residues. As DNA, the CDR3 is TGTGCCACCCCATTACTCCGGGTTAACACCGGGGAGCTGTTTTTT. It specifies CATPLLRVNTGELFF.

Only a few counts were recorded for this clonotype. The chain combines TRBV4-3 with TRBJ2-1; possibly TRBD1 for D (5 bases). CDR3 length equals 13 residues. From germline, CDR1 is LGHNA and CDR2 YSLEER. Trimming took off 2 bases at V and 9 bases at J, with 11 bases between the two ends. The CDR3 region is CASSQPPRGEQFF. The CDR3 DNA reads as TGCGCCAGCAGCCAACCCCCTAGGGGTGAGCAGTTCTTC.